Below, one T cell receptor (beta chain) is given with its context. Its antigen is undetermined. A multiplex PCR was run with 60 Vbeta primers and 13 Jbeta primers. Repertoires were generated with immunoSEQ multiplex PCR, while TCRdb's copy carries only in-frame clones and drops some. The sample has 150,000 or so clones; over 65% are singletons. The data originate from a study of cytomegalovirus exposure and HLA in healthy donors. Study overall: Of roughly 400 genotyped donors, more than 70% clustered with self-reported Caucasian donors. Study-level points and caveats: It was likely that a cluster of highly shared sequence variants was a sequencing artifact.

Germline V lookup: CDR1 MNHNY, CDR2 SVGAGI (reference sequence). Trimming at V came to 6 bases and at J to 1 base, leaving 9 bases not matched to a gene. This CDR3 region has 16 residues. The clonotype was recovered from a man aged 18 to 29 in good health and CMV-seropositive. The specimen was PBMCs. This chain connects TRBV6-6 to TRBJ1-1; 9 nucleotides line up with TRBD1. CDR3 sequence reads: CASSTGTGFSNTEAFF. CDR3 in DNA: TGTGCCAGCAGCACCGGGACAGGGTTCTCGAACACTGAAGCTTTCTTT.